The rows below give T cell receptor beta chains drawn from one sample of a study of beta chain features in type 1 diabetes. Measured with immunoSEQ multiplex PCR; TCRdb has only the in-frame clones, and not every one. Here the sample spans some 240,000 clones, 16% being singletons. The sample consisted of naive CD4+ T cells from blood. Every receptor here comes from a man aged 30-40 years with type 1 diabetes. Each CDR3 is given with its conserved first and last residue.

J gene: TRBJ2-7; CDR3 length: 12; V gene: TRBV30; CDR3 protein: CAWDRSSYEQYF
J gene: TRBJ2-7; CDR3 length: 15; V gene: TRBV7-2; CDR3 protein: CASSLAGTGAYEQYF
J gene: TRBJ2-7; CDR3 length: 17; V gene: TRBV29-1; CDR3 protein: CSVDAIGRTGSFYEQYF
J gene: TRBJ2-1; CDR3 length: 13; V gene: TRBV29-1; CDR3 protein: CSVGDRGDNEQFF
J gene: TRBJ2-7; CDR3 length: 18; V gene: TRBV7-7; CDR3 protein: CASSLGTVGLAGPLEQYF
J gene: TRBJ2-1; CDR3 length: 16; V gene: TRBV7-3; CDR3 protein: CASSQTSLPSYNEQFF
J gene: TRBJ1-2; CDR3 length: 12; V gene: TRBV30; CDR3 protein: CAWSEQGYGYTF
J gene: TRBJ2-7; CDR3 length: 13; V gene: TRBV29-1; CDR3 protein: CSGSGDSLYEQYF
J gene: TRBJ2-1; CDR3 length: 13; V gene: TRBV7-3; CDR3 protein: CASSSTYSEEQFF
J gene: TRBJ2-3; CDR3 length: 15; V gene: TRBV6-5; CDR3 protein: CASSYSVWNTDTQYF
J gene: TRBJ2-1; CDR3 length: 16; V gene: TRBV7-8; CDR3 protein: CASTTRWTGGGNEQFF
J gene: TRBJ2-4; CDR3 length: 15; V gene: TRBV13; CDR3 protein: CASSLARRRDDIQYF
J gene: TRBJ2-3; CDR3 length: 14; V gene: TRBV5-1; CDR3 protein: CASSFIGGADTQYF
J gene: TRBJ2-2; CDR3 length: 14; V gene: TRBV29-1; CDR3 protein: CSVARDRDTGELFF
J gene: TRBJ2-5; CDR3 length: 13; V gene: TRBV29-1; CDR3 protein: CSVEGPGQETQYF
J gene: TRBJ2-5; CDR3 length: 11; V gene: TRBV20-1; CDR3 protein: CSASRLETQYF
J gene: TRBJ1-1; CDR3 length: 13; V gene: TRBV29-1; CDR3 protein: CSVGFRFNTEAFF
J gene: TRBJ1-1; CDR3 length: 13; V gene: TRBV4-2; CDR3 protein: CASSQERGTEAFF
J gene: TRBJ2-7; CDR3 length: 14; V gene: TRBV5-4; CDR3 protein: CASSLTGSSYEQYF
J gene: TRBJ2-7; CDR3 length: 15; V gene: TRBV7-8; CDR3 protein: CASSGRPTEIYEQYF
J gene: TRBJ2-7; CDR3 length: 17; V gene: TRBV10-3; CDR3 protein: CAISAQASGSVRYEQYF
J gene: TRBJ1-5; CDR3 length: 12; V gene: TRBV28; CDR3 protein: CASSLGHQPQHF
J gene: TRBJ2-7; CDR3 length: 15; V gene: TRBV14; CDR3 protein: CASSQIPTSWYEQYF
J gene: TRBJ2-4; CDR3 length: 14; V gene: TRBV7-2; CDR3 protein: CASSSGQTKNIQYF
J gene: TRBJ2-7; CDR3 length: 14; V gene: TRBV7-9; CDR3 protein: CASSSFGANHEQYF
J gene: TRBJ1-1; CDR3 length: 16; V gene: TRBV4-3; CDR3 protein: CASSQDRGISGTEAFF
J gene: TRBJ2-1; CDR3 length: 11; V gene: TRBV20-1; CDR3 protein: CSAIGLNEQFF
J gene: TRBJ2-1; CDR3 length: 16; V gene: TRBV7-9; CDR3 protein: CASSHRALILYNEQFF
J gene: TRBJ2-1; CDR3 length: 15; V gene: TRBV4-2; CDR3 protein: CASSQEGRSYNEQFF
J gene: TRBJ2-1; CDR3 length: 13; V gene: TRBV5-6; CDR3 protein: CASSLGRNNEQFF
J gene: TRBJ2-7; CDR3 length: 14; V gene: TRBV29-1; CDR3 protein: CSVELGRGGDEQYF
J gene: TRBJ2-1; CDR3 length: 17; V gene: TRBV18; CDR3 protein: CASSPPFPRGLNNEQFF
J gene: TRBJ2-1; CDR3 length: 13; V gene: TRBV25-1; CDR3 protein: CASSEAPYNEQFF
J gene: TRBJ2-6; CDR3 length: 13; V gene: TRBV18; CDR3 protein: CASSPGTDNVLTF
J gene: TRBJ2-1; CDR3 length: 15; V gene: TRBV15; CDR3 protein: CATSQQTSGYNEQFF
J gene: TRBJ2-7; CDR3 length: 11; V gene: TRBV5-1; CDR3 protein: CASSQYYEQYF
J gene: TRBJ1-5; CDR3 length: 13; V gene: TRBV29-1; CDR3 protein: CSVETGMNQPQHF
J gene: TRBJ2-3; CDR3 length: 13; V gene: TRBV7-2; CDR3 protein: CASSPYTTDTQYF
J gene: TRBJ1-2; CDR3 length: 16; V gene: TRBV23-1; CDR3 protein: CASSGGPGQGIYGYTF
J gene: TRBJ2-5; CDR3 length: 13; V gene: TRBV29-1; CDR3 protein: CSVRQGFQETQYF
J gene: TRBJ2-3; CDR3 length: 13; V gene: TRBV28; CDR3 protein: CASSSGSTDTQYF
J gene: TRBJ2-5; CDR3 length: 13; V gene: TRBV6-5; CDR3 protein: CASSWTLQETQYF
J gene: TRBJ2-1; CDR3 length: 15; V gene: TRBV29-1; CDR3 protein: CSVEGEESSYNEQFF
J gene: TRBJ2-6; CDR3 length: 16; V gene: TRBV25-1; CDR3 protein: CASSEFKGAGANVLTF
J gene: TRBJ1-1; CDR3 length: 13; V gene: TRBV9; CDR3 protein: CASSVHQATEAFF
J gene: TRBJ2-3; CDR3 length: 15; V gene: TRBV7-2; CDR3 protein: CASSLGPGGTDTQYF